This TCR beta chain was sequenced during a study of blood T cell repertoires in COVID-19. About the study: Acute and convalescent COVID-19 specimens originated in the United States, Italy and Spain. T cells, B-cell-depleted T cells, or PBMCs provided the cDNA or gDNA that served as material.

Under the authors' procedure: Quantification of nucleated cells was approximated via reference gene primer amplification. Profiled with immunoSEQ multiplex PCR; TCRdb holds only in-frame clones, not every one. V and J calls plus clone size are reproduced from that table; the DNA served to infer D and trimming. The sample has under 350,000 clones, around 92% seen once. Between the trimmed V and J ends, which lost 1 base and 11 bases, there was a span of 14 bases. The CDR3 consists of 13 residues. CDR1 and CDR2 from the germline V gene are SEHNR and FQNEAQ (reference sequence). Patients at the Seattle site were enrolled during active infection and followed longitudinally.

The source is a woman in her 30s with COVID-19, enrolled during active disease. Sequencing used peripheral blood. J is TRBJ1-1 and V is TRBV7-9, with D hard to call. The CDR3 DNA reads as TGTGCCAGCAGCTTAGAGGGCGGGGTACGGGCTTTCTTT. This translates into CASSLEGGVRAFF. The full variable domain, completed using reference TRBV7-9 and TRBJ1-1, is DTGVSQNPRHKITKRGQNVTFRCDPISEHNRLYWYRQTLGQGPEFLTYFQNEAQLEKSRLLSDRFSAERPKGSFSTLEIQRTEQGDSAMYLCASSLEGGVRAFFGQGTRLTVV.